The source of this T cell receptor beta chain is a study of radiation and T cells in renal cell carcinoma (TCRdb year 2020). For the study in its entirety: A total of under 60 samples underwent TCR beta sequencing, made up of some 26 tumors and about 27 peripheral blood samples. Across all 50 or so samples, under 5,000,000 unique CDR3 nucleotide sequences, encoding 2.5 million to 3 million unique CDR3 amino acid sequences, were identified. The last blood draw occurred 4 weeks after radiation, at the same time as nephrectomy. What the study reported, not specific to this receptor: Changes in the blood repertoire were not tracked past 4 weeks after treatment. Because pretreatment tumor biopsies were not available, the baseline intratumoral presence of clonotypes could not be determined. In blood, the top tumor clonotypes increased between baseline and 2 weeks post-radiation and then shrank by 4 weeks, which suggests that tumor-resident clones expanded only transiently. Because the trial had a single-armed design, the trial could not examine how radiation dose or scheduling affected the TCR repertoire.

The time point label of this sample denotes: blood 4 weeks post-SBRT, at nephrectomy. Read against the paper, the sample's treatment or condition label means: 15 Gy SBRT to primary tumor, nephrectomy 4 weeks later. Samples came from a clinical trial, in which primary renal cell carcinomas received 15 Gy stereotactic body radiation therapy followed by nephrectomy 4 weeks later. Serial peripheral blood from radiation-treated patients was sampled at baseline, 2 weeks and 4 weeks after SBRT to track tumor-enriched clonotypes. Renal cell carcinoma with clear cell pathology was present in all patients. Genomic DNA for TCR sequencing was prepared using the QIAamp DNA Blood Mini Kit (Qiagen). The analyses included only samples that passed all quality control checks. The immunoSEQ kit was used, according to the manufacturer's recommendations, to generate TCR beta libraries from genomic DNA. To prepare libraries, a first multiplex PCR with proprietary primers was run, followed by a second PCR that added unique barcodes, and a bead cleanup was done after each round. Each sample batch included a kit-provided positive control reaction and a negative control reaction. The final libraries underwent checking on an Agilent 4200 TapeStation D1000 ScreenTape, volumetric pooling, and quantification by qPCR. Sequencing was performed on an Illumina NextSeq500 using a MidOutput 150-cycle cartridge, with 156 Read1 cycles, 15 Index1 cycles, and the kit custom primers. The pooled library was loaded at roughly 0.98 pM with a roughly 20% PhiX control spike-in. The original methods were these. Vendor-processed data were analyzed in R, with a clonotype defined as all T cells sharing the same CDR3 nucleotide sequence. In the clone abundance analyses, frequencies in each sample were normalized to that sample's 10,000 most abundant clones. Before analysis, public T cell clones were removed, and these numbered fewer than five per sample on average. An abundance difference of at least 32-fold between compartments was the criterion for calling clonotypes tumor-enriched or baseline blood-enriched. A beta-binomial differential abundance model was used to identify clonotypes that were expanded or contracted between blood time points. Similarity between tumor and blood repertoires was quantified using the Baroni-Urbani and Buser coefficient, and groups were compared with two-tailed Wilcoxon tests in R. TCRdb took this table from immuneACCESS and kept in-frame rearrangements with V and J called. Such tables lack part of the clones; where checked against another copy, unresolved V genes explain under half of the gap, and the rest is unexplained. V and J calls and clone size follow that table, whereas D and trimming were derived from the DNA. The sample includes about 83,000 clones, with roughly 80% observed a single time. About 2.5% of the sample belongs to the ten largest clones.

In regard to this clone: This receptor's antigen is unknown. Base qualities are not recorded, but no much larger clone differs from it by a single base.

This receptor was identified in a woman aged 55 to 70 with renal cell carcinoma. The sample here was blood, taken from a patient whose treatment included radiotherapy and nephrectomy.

The CDR3 protein sequence reads: CASSQGTGEPNYGYTF. The nucleotide sequence is TGTGCCAGCAGCCAAGGTACAGGGGAGCCTAACTATGGCTACACCTTC. In this chain, TRBV5-5 is recombined with TRBJ1-2, with 7 junctional bases fitting TRBD1. Including cysteine and phenylalanine, the CDR3 has 16 amino acids. CDR3 DNA only is kept here, 48 bases in frame from base 1. Compared with germline, V lacks 4 bases and J lacks 0 bases; bases without a gene match: 9. The CDR1 and CDR2 encoded by the germline V gene (reference sequence) are SGHKS and YYEKEE.